This TCR beta chain was captured in a study of blood T cell repertoires in COVID-19 (TCRdb year 2020). Context from the whole study: Samples covering the acute and convalescent phases of COVID-19 were provided by collaborators in the United States, Italy and Spain. The material from the prospective study consisted of cDNA or gDNA derived from T cells, B-cell-depleted T cells, or PBMCs. A freely available public database, intended as a resource for researchers studying the immune response to SARS-CoV-2, is where the repertoires were released. Sample metadata almost always included a de-identified subject ID, COVID-19 status, age in years and sex. Where available, HLA class I and class II types were obtained from metadata supplied by the sample provider rather than from assay-based typing. The dataset comprised deeply sampled blood TCRbeta repertoires from subjects exposed to, actively infected with, or recovered from COVID-19. Samples came from the ongoing ImmuneRACE study (first 160 participants) plus 1,254 subjects from 6 global collaborators.

TCRbeta CDR3 regions were amplified from genomic DNA using the immunoSEQ Assay, a bias-controlled multiplex PCR. Concerning the study's data processing: The number of nucleated cells in each sample was estimated by amplification of reference gene primers within the assay. Sequence reads were collapsed and filtered to measure the absolute abundance of every unique TCRbeta CDR3 rearrangement. For each sample, productive Simpson clonality was calculated as the square root of Simpson's diversity index over productive rearrangements. The table comes from immuneACCESS by way of TCRdb, which keeps in-frame sequences with V and J called. Part of the clones is missing from these tables; in studies checked, under half for an unresolved V gene and the rest for unknown reasons. From that table come the V and J calls and clone size; the DNA was used to work out D and trimming. The table for this sample lists 300,000 to 400,000 clones; approximately 89% of them were counted only once. The ten largest account for 2.3% of the sample.

At one collaborating source in Seattle, patients were enrolled during active infection and were followed longitudinally through the course of disease. Each collaborating institution followed its own protocols to collect whole blood in K2EDTA tubes. Collaborator samples were shipped for TCRbeta analysis as frozen whole blood, isolated PBMCs, or DNA extracted from either sample type. Overall study results and their limits: How much clinical and demographic metadata was included differed by source and by participant, and the metadata was provided uncurated.

With regard to this clone: Its recognized antigen is unknown. No much larger clone is present one base from it, and per-base qualities are unavailable.

This receptor was taken from a woman in her fifties or sixties with COVID-19, enrolled during active disease. Source material: peripheral blood.

The CDR3 amino acid sequence is: CASSEMRFYVEGGNTIYF. DNA sequence: TGTGCCAGCAGTGAAATGCGCTTCTATGTCGAGGGTGGGAACACCATATATTTT. Recombination connected TRBV2 to TRBJ1-3, with no D gene named confidently. V is cut by 2 bases and J by 7 bases, and the space between the germline ends is 24 bases. The cysteine opens and the phenylalanine closes a CDR3 of 18 amino acids. Only CDR3 DNA remains: 54 bases, in frame from the first base. From a lookup of the germline V gene, CDR1 and CDR2 are SNHLY and FYNNEI.